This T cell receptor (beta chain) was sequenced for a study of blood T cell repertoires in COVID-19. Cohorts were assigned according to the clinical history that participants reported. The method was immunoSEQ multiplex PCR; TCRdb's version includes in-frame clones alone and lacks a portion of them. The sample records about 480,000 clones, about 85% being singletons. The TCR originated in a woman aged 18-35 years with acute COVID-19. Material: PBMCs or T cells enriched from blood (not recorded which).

The CDR3 region has the DNA TGTGCCAGCAGCGCCATAGGGACAGGGGGCAACTATGGCTACACCTTC. Its protein product is CASSAIGTGGNYGYTF. The rearrangement uses TRBV11-2 and TRBJ1-2; 12 nucleotides line up with TRBD1. This CDR3 comprises 16 residues. Germline trimming cut 5 bases from V and 2 bases from J; bases unmatched to any gene: 6. CDR1 and CDR2 (germline): SGHAT, FQNNGV.